This T cell receptor beta chain was captured in a study of metastatic and nonmetastatic thyroid tumors. Overall study context: Repertoire comparisons spanned blood and tumor or nodule tissue from malignant and benign thyroid patients.

This CDR3 contains 16 residues. Germline V gene sequence: CDR1 MDHEN, CDR2 SYDVKM. The V end lost 6 bases, the J end lost 3 bases, and 17 bases lay between the germline ends. Authors' analysis steps: CDR3 differences across clinicopathological groups were used to build a distant-metastasis classifier for papillary thyroid cancer. TCRdb reanalyzed the PCR reads via MiXCR. TCRdb, not the authors, supplied the V and J calls. Among over 5,000 clones, 30% to 45% were seen once, and the ten largest hold under 45%. Patients were all untreated before their thyroid surgery. Sequencing input: adjacent normal tissue. The rearrangement uses TRBV28 and TRBJ2-2; perhaps TRBD2 as D (5 bases). The TCR originated in a female donor with papillary thyroid cancer or a benign thyroid nodule (not recorded which). Some clones in this sample may be carry-over from other donors' samples. The CDR3 reads CASSREDEPYTGELFF. The CDR3, as DNA: TGTGCCAGCAGCCGGGAAGATGAGCCATACACCGGGGAGCTGTTTTTT.